A selection of T cell receptor beta chains follows, all from one sample in a study of blood T cell repertoires in COVID-19. This table comes from immunoSEQ multiplex PCR, and its TCRdb copy is limited to in-frame clones, with some not included. The table lists about 200,000 clones, around four fifths of them singletons. Input material: peripheral blood. Every receptor here comes from a man between 60 and 75 years old with COVID-19, enrolled during active disease. CDR3s include the opening cysteine and the closing phenylalanine or tryptophan. Fields, in order: J gene, V gene, D gene, CDR3 DNA, CDR3 protein. The D gene is left open where the match is weak.

J gene: TRBJ1-6
V gene: TRBV18
D gene: -
CDR3 DNA: TGTGCCAGCTCACCTTCCGTGGGAGACTCCAATTCACCCCTCCACTTT
CDR3 protein: CASSPSVGDSNSPLHF

J gene: TRBJ1-1
V gene: TRBV7-8
D gene: -
CDR3 DNA: TGTGCCAGCAGCCAGGGGTCGAACACTGAAGCTTTCTTT
CDR3 protein: CASSQGSNTEAFF

J gene: TRBJ1-2
V gene: TRBV16
D gene: -
CDR3 DNA: TGTGCCAGCAGCCCCGGCAGGGGACACACCTTC
CDR3 protein: CASSPGRGHTF

J gene: TRBJ1-5
V gene: TRBV5-3
D gene: -
CDR3 DNA: TGTGCCAGAAGCAGAAGCGGGCTGGGTAGGGGCAATCAGCCCCAGCATTTT
CDR3 protein: CARSRSGLGRGNQPQHF

J gene: TRBJ2-3
V gene: TRBV27
D gene: -
CDR3 DNA: TGTGCCAGCAACACAGGGGATACGCAGTATTTT
CDR3 protein: CASNTGDTQYF

J gene: TRBJ1-3
V gene: TRBV4-1
D gene: -
CDR3 DNA: TGCGCCAGCAGCCAAGTCCGTACAGCTTCCTCTGGAAACACCATATATTTT
CDR3 protein: CASSQVRTASSGNTIYF

J gene: TRBJ1-1
V gene: TRBV28
D gene: -
CDR3 DNA: TGTGCCAGCAGCCTCAACAGGAACACTGAAGCTTTCTTT
CDR3 protein: CASSLNRNTEAFF

J gene: TRBJ1-3
V gene: TRBV6-1
D gene: TRBD1
CDR3 DNA: TGTGCCAGCAGTGAAAATGGACAGGCAGGGATCACTGGAAACACCATATATTTT
CDR3 protein: CASSENGQAGITGNTIYF

J gene: TRBJ1-1
V gene: TRBV29-1
D gene: -
CDR3 DNA: TGCAGCGTCGAACGGACAGCGAACACTGAAGCTTTCTTT
CDR3 protein: CSVERTANTEAFF

J gene: TRBJ2-7
V gene: TRBV5-4
D gene: -
CDR3 DNA: TGTGCCAGCAGCTTTCAGGGCCAGTCCGAGCAGTACTTC
CDR3 protein: CASSFQGQSEQYF

J gene: TRBJ2-1
V gene: TRBV12-5
D gene: TRBD1
CDR3 DNA: TGTGCTAGTGGTTTGGGGCAGGGGGCTAACAATGAGCAGTTCTTC
CDR3 protein: CASGLGQGANNEQFF

J gene: TRBJ1-2
V gene: TRBV27
D gene: -
CDR3 DNA: TGTGCCAGCAGTTTCAATCCAGTTAACTATGGCTACACCTTC
CDR3 protein: CASSFNPVNYGYTF

J gene: TRBJ2-1
V gene: TRBV11-3
D gene: TRBD1
CDR3 DNA: TGTGCCAGCAGCAGCGGAGGGACAGGGAACTACAATGAGCAGTTCTTC
CDR3 protein: CASSSGGTGNYNEQFF

J gene: TRBJ2-3
V gene: TRBV23-1
D gene: -
CDR3 DNA: TGCGCCAGCAGTCACTCCGGCAGGCCGTTCTTTTGCCCAGATACGCAGTATTTT
CDR3 protein: CASSHSGRPFFCPDTQYF

J gene: TRBJ1-1
V gene: TRBV6-1
D gene: -
CDR3 DNA: TGTGCCAGCAGTGAAAGGGGGGGTGTAAACACTGAAGCTTTCTTT
CDR3 protein: CASSERGGVNTEAFF

J gene: TRBJ1-1
V gene: TRBV5-1
D gene: -
CDR3 DNA: TGCGCCAGCAGCTCATCAGGGGAGACTGAAGCTTTCTTT
CDR3 protein: CASSSSGETEAFF

J gene: TRBJ1-5
V gene: TRBV15
D gene: -
CDR3 DNA: TGTGCCACCAGCAGAGACGCGACAGGCGGCAATCAGCCCCAGCATTTT
CDR3 protein: CATSRDATGGNQPQHF